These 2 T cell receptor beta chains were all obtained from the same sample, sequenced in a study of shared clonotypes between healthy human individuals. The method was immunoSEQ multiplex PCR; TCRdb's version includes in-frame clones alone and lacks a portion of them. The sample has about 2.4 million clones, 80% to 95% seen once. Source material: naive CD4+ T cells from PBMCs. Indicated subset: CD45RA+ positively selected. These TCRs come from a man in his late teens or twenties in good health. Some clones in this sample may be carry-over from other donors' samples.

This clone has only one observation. This CDR3 is CAISDPSAPGGNTEAFF. In DNA, the CDR3 is TGTGCCATCAGTGACCCCTCCGCGCCGGGGGGGAACACTGAAGCTTTCTTT. V is TRBV10-3 and J is TRBJ1-1; possibly TRBD1 for D (5 bases). The CDR3 is 17 residues long. V lost 3 bases, J lost 1 base, and 18 bases lay in between. The germline CDR1 and CDR2 sequences are ENHRY and SYGVKD.

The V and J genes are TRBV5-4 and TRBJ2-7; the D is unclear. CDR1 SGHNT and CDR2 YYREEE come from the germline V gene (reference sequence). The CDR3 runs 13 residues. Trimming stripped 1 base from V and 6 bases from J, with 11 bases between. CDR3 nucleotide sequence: TGTGCCAGCAGCTTGATGCTAACCGGCGAGCAGTACTTC. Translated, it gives CASSLMLTGEQYF.